The 8 T cell receptor beta chains below all came from one sample that was sequenced in a study of tumor and adjacent non-tumor tissue in lung cancer. Three rounds of nested PCR, following a modified ARM-PCR protocol, produced the TCRbeta library. TCRdb itself ran the multiplex PCR reads through MiXCR, one entry per CDR3 protein. The sample has 85,000 to 130,000 distinct CDR3 sequences, approximately 60% seen once; the top ten hold roughly 19%. No cell sorting was done before RNA was extracted from the tissue. More than 3 cm separated this lung sample from the edge of the tumor. The specimen sequenced was distant non-tumor lung tissue. The receptors shown here come from a man aged 25 to 45 with non-small cell lung cancer.

On this clonotype: A read error is likely, as this CDR3 ends without the conserved phenylalanine or tryptophan. CDR3 DNA sequence: TGTGCCAGCAGTCCCAGGGTCGGGGTTGTCCACGAGCAGTACCTC. Protein product: CASSPRVGVVHEQYL. The V and J genes are TRBV12-3 or TRBV12-4 and TRBJ2-7, with D possibly being TRBD1 or TRBD2 (5 bases each). Trimming cost V 5 bases and J 5 bases, with 19 bases left between them. The CDR3 totals 15 residues.

The chain is built from TRBV20-1 and TRBJ1-2, with a weak D call TRBD1 (5 bases). The CDR3 is made up of 13 amino acids. V was cut by 5 bases and J by 8 bases, with 18 bases left in between. The germline CDR1 and CDR2 sequences are DFQATT and SNEGSKA (reference sequence). CDR3 amino acids: CSAGGTTIRGYTF. CDR3 bases: TGCAGTGCTGGCGGGACGACGATCCGAGGCTACACCTTC.

A note on this clonotype: A read error may produce the germline difference seen at one junction end. The V call is TRBV11-2, the J call TRBJ2-3; 8 nucleotides line up with TRBD2. Germline V gene sequence: CDR1 SGHAT, CDR2 FQNNGV. This CDR3 has 16 residues. The CDR3 bases are TGTGTCAGCAGCTCGGGACTAGTGGGAGGAGCAGATACGCAGTATTTT. Translating it yields CVSSSGLVGGADTQYF.

This clonotype has only one observation. A junction boundary mismatches the germline segment, possibly from a read error. The CDR3 is CASCRSDMTYEQYF. CDR3 coding DNA: TGTGCCAGCTGTCGCTCGGACATGACCTATGAGCAGTACTTC. This rearrangement joins TRBV7-9 to TRBJ2-7; tentatively, D is TRBD1 (5 bases). This CDR3 contains 14 residues. Germline V lookup: CDR1 SEHNR, CDR2 FQNEAQ (reference sequence).

Regarding this clonotype: The CDR3 carries no conserved terminal phenylalanine or tryptophan, so it likely arises from a read error. The rearrangement links TRBV11-2 to TRBJ2-7; D is tentatively TRBD1 or TRBD2 (5 bases each). Germline CDR1 and CDR2: SGHAT and FQNNGV. The germline V and J ends were trimmed by 5 bases and 6 bases, with 11 bases remaining between them. The CDR3 is 12 amino acids. The CDR3 reads CASSNPGAEQYL. For the CDR3, the DNA is TGTGCCAGCAGCAATCCCGGGGCCGAGCAGTACTTA.

This clonotype was counted once. Mismatch with germline at one junction end may stem from a read error. J is TRBJ1-5 and V is TRBV12-3 or TRBV12-4; tentatively, D is TRBD1 (5 bases). This CDR3 spans 15 amino acids. This chain's CDR3 is CTSSLQGLGNQPHHF. The DNA for the CDR3 is TGTACCAGCAGTTTGCAGGGTCTCGGCAATCAGCCCCACCATTTT.

As to this clonotype: The conserved final phenylalanine or tryptophan is absent from the CDR3, which likely points to a read error. The chain employs TRBV20-1 and TRBJ2-3, with 14 bases fitting TRBD2. This CDR3 has 18 amino acids. Germline CDR1 reads DFQATT; CDR2 reads SNEGSKA (reference sequence). With 6 bases clipped from V and 1 base from J, the junction kept 12 bases outside the gene matches. The CDR3: CSAPGLAGGFKGTDTQYL. The CDR3 coding sequence is TGCAGTGCCCCTGGACTAGCGGGAGGATTTAAGGGCACAGATACGCAGTATCTT.

This clonotype was observed many times. Compared with germline, one end of the junction differs, possibly owing to a read error. CDR3 sequence: CASIRTGGTEAFF. CDR3 coding DNA: TGTGCCAGCATCCGAACCGGGGGGACTGAAGCTTTTTTT. The J gene is TRBJ1-1, the V gene TRBV11-2, with a possible D match to TRBD1 (5 bases). CDR1 and CDR2 from the germline V gene are SGHAT and FQNNGV. This CDR3 has 13 amino acids.